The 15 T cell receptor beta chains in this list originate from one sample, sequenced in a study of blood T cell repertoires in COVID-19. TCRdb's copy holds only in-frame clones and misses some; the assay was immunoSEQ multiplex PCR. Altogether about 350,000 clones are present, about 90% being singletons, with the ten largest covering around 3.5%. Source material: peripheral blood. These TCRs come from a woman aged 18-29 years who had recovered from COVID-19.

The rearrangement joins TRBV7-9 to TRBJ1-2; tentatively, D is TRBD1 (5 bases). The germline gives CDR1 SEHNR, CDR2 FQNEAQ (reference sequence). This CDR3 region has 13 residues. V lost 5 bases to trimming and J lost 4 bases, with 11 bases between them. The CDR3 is CASSPREGYGYTF. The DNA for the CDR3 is TGTGCCAGCAGCCCCAGGGAGGGCTATGGCTACACCTTC. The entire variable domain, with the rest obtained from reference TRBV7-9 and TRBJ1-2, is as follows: DTGVSQNPRHKITKRGQNVTFRCDPISEHNRLYWYRQTLGQGPEFLTYFQNEAQLEKSRLLSDRFSAERPKGSFSTLEIQRTEQGDSAMYLCASSPREGYGYTFGSGTRLTVV.

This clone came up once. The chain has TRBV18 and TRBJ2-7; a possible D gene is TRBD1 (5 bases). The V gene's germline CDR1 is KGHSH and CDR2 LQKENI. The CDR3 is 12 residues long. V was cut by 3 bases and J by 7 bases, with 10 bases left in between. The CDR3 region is CASSPTVGEQYV. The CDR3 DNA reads TGTGCCAGCTCACCGACAGTTGGAGAGCAGTACGTC.

The chain's CDR3 is CASSYPAEGINTEAFF. The CDR3, as DNA: TGTGCCAGCAGTTACCCAGCGGAAGGAATCAACACTGAAGCTTTCTTT. V is TRBV6-2 or TRBV6-3 and J is TRBJ1-1; D ambiguous. Trimming shortened V by 2 bases and J by 2 bases, and 15 bases separated the two germline ends. Germline-derived CDR1 and CDR2 are MNHEY and SVGEGT. The CDR3 length is 16 residues.

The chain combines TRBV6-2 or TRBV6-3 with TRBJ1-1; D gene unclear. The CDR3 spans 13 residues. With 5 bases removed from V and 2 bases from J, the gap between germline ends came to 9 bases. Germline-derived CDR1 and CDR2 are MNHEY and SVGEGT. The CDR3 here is CASSRGLNTEAFF. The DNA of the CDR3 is TGTGCCAGCAGTAGAGGGCTCAACACTGAAGCTTTCTTT.

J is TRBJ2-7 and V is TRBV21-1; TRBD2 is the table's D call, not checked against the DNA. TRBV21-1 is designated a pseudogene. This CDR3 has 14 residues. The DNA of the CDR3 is TGTGCCAACCGATTCTCCCCTGGGGGGGAGAAGCAGTACGTC. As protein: CANRFSPGGEKQYV.

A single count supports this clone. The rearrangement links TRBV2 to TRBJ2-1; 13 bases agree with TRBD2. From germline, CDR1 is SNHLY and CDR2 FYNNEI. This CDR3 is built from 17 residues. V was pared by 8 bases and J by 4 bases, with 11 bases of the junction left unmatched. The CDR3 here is CASGGGLAGVGYNEQFF. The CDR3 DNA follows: TGTGCCAGCGGCGGTGGACTAGCGGGAGTTGGGTACAATGAGCAGTTCTTC.

The CDR3 DNA reads as TGTGCCAGCAGTTTGACGTCCGGGACTGAAGCTTTCTTT. Translation gives CASSLTSGTEAFF. The V call is TRBV6-2 or TRBV6-3, the J call TRBJ1-1; D remains unclear. V shed 4 bases and J shed 5 bases, with 11 bases lying between them. The CDR3 sequence is 13 residues long. Germline CDR1 reads MNHEY; CDR2 reads SVGEGT.

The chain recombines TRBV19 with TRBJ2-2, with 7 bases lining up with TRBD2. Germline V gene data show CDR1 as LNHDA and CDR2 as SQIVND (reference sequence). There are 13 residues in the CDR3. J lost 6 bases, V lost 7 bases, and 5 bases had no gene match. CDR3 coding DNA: TGTGCCAGTACTCTTAGCGGGCCCGGGGAGCTGTTTTTT. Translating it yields CASTLSGPGELFF.

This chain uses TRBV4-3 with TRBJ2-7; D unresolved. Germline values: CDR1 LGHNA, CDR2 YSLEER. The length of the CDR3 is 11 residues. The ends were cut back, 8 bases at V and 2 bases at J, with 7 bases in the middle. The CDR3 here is CASRKTYEQYV. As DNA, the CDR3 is TGCGCCAGCCGTAAAACCTACGAGCAGTACGTC.

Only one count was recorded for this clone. Here the CDR3 reads CASSRTSGRTDTQYF. The CDR3 region has the DNA TGTGCCAGCAGCCGGACTAGCGGGAGGACAGATACGCAGTATTTT. The V and J genes are TRBV14 and TRBJ2-3, with TRBD2 matching over 14 bases. The CDR3 contains 15 residues. V was clipped by 4 bases and J by 3 bases; unmatched bases: 0. Looked up from germline, CDR1 is SGHDN and CDR2 is FVKESK. Combining the CDR3 with reference TRBV14 and TRBJ2-3 gives the whole variable domain EAGVTQFPSHSVIEKGQTVTLRCDPISGHDNLYWYRRVMGKEIKFLLHFVKESKQDESGMPNNRFLAERTGGTYSTLKVQPAELEDSGVYFCASSRTSGRTDTQYFGPGTRLTVL.

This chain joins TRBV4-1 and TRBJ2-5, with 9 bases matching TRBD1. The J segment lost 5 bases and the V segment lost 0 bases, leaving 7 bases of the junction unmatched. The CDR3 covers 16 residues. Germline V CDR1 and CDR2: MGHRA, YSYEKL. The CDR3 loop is CASSQDLGTGGETQYF. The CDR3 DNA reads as TGCGCCAGCAGCCAAGATTTAGGAACAGGGGGCGAGACCCAGTACTTC.

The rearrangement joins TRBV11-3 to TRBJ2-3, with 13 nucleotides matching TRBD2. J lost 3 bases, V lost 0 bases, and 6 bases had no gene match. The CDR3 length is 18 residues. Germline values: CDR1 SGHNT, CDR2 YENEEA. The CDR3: CASSLEGLAGMGTDTQYF. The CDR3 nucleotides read TGTGCCAGCAGCTTAGAGGGACTAGCGGGAATGGGAACAGATACGCAGTATTTT.

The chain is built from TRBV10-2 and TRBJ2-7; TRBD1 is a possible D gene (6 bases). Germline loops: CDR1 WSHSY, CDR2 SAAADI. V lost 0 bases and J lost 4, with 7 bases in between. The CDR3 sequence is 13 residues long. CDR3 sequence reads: CASSESTGYEQYV. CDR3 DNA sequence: TGCGCCAGCAGTGAGTCCACAGGGTACGAGCAGTACGTC.

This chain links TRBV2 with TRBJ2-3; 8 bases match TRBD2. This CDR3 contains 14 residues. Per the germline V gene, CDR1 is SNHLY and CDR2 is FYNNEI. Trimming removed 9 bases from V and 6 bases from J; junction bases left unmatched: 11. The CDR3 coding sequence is TGTGCCAGTCCCGGGGGGACTAGTGGTGATACGCAGTATTTT. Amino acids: CASPGGTSGDTQYF.

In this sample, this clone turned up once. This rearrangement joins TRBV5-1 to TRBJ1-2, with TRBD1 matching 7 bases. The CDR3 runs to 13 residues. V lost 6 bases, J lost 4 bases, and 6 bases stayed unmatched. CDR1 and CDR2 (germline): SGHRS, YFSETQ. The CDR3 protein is CASNPTGTYGYTF. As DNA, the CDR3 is TGCGCCAGCAACCCGACAGGGACCTATGGCTACACCTTC.